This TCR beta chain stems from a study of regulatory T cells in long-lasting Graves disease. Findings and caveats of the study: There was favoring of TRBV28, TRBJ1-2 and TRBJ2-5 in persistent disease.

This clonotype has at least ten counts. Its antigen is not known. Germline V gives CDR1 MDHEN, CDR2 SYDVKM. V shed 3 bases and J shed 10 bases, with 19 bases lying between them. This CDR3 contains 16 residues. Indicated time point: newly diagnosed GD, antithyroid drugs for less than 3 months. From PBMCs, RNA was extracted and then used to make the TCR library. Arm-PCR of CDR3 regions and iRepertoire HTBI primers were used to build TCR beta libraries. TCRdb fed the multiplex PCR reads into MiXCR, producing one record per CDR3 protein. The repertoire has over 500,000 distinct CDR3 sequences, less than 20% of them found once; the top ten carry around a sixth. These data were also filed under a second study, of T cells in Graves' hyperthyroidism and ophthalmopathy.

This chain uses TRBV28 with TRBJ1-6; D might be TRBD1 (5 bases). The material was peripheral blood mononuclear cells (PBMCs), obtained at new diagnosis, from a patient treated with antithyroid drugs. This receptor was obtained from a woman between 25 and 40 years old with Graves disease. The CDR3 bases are TGTGCCAGCAGTTTCGGGACTCCTTGGACCGGGTCACCCCTCCACTTT. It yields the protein CASSFGTPWTGSPLHF. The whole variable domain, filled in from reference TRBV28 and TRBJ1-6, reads DVKVTQSSRYLVKRTGEKVFLECVQDMDHENMFWYRQDPGLGLRLIYFSYDVKMKEKGDIPEGYSVSREKKERFSLILESASTNQTSMYLCASSFGTPWTGSPLHFGNGTRLTVT.